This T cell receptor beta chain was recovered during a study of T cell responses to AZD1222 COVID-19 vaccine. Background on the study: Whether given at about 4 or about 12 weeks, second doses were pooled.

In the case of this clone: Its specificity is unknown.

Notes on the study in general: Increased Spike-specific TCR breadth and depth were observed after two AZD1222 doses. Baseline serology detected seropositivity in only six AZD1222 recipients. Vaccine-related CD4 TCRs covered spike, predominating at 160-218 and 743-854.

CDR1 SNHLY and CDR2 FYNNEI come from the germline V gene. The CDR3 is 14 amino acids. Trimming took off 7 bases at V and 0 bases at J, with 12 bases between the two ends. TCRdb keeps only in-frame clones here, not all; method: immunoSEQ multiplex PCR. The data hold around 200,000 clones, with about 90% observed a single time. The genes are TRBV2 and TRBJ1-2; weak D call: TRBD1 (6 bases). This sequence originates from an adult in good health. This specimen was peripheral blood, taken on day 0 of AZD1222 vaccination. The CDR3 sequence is CASKTDRANYGYTF. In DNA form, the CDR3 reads TGTGCCAGCAAGACGGACAGAGCTAACTATGGCTACACCTTC.